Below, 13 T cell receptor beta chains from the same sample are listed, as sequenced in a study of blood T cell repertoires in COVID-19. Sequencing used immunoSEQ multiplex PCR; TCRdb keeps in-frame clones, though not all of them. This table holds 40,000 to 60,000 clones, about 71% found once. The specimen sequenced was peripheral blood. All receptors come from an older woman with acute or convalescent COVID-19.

In DNA form, the CDR3 reads TGTGCCAGCAGCCCATTCGCAGGGGGCAACTATGGCTACACCTTC. Residues: CASSPFAGGNYGYTF. The rearrangement uses TRBV3-1 (or the pseudogene TRBV3-2) and TRBJ1-2, with TRBD1 matching over 8 bases. The CDR3 is made up of 15 amino acids. The germline V gene encodes CDR1 LGHDT and CDR2 YNNKEL (reference sequence). With V trimmed by 4 bases and J by 2 bases, 6 bases remained unmatched.

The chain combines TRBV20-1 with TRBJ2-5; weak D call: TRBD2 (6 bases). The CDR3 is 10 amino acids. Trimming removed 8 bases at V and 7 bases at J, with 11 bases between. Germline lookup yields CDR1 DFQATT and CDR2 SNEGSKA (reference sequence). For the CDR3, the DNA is TGCAGTCGAGGAGGGGTGACCCAGTACTTC. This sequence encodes CSRGGVTQYF.

CDR3 in amino acids: CASSLTGGGRSTEAFF. CDR3 coding DNA: TGTGCCAGTAGTCTAACAGGGGGCGGTCGATCTACTGAAGCTTTCTTT. The chain uses TRBV19 and TRBJ1-1, with TRBD1 matching 9 bases. V lost 5 bases, J lost 5 bases, and 12 bases stayed unmatched. The CDR3 is 16 amino acids. The germline V gene has CDR1 LNHDA and CDR2 SQIVND (reference sequence).

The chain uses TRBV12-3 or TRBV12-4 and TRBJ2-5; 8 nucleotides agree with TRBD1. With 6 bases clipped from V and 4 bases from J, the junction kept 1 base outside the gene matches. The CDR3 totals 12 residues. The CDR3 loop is CASSTGGETQYF. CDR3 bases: TGTGCCAGCAGCACAGGGGGAGAGACCCAGTACTTC.

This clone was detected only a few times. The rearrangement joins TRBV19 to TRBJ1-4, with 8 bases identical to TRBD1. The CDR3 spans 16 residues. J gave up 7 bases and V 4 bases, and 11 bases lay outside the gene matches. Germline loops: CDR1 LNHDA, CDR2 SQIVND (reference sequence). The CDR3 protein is CASSTETGEGVEKLFF. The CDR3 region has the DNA TGTGCCAGTAGTACAGAGACAGGGGAAGGAGTTGAAAAACTGTTTTTT.

The CDR3 loop is CASSEAVQGGFNEQFF. CDR3 DNA: TGTGCCAGCAGTGAAGCGGTACAGGGGGGCTTCAATGAGCAGTTCTTC. The V gene is TRBV6-1, the J gene TRBJ2-1, with TRBD1 identical over 8 bases. Germline loops: CDR1 MNHNS, CDR2 SASEGT. The length of the CDR3 is 16 residues. V dropped 0 bases and J dropped 6; count of bases not matched to a gene: 7.

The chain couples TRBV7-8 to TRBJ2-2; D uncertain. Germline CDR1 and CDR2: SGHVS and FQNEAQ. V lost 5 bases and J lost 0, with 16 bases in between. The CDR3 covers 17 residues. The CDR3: CASSPSSQAANTGELFF. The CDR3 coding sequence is TGTGCCAGCAGCCCTTCCTCCCAGGCCGCGAACACCGGGGAGCTGTTTTTT. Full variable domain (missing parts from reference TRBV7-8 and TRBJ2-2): GAGVSQSPRYKVAKRGQDVALRCDPISGHVSLFWYQQALGQGPEFLTYFQNEAQLDKSGLPSDRFFAERPEGSVSTLKIQRTQQEDSAVYLCASSPSSQAANTGELFFGEGSRLTVL.

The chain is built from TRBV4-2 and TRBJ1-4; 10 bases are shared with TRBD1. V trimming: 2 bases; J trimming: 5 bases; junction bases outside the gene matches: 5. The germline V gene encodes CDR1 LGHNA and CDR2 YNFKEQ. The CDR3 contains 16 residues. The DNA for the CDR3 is TGTGCCAGCAGCCAACTCATGACAGGGGGCAATGAAAAACTGTTTTTT. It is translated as CASSQLMTGGNEKLFF.

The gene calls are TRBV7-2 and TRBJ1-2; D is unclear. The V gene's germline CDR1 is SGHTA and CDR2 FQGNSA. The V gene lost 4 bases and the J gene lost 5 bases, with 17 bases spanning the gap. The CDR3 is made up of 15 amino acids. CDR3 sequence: CASSYLEAGWYGYTF. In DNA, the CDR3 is TGTGCCAGCAGCTACCTCGAGGCCGGGTGGTATGGCTACACCTTC.

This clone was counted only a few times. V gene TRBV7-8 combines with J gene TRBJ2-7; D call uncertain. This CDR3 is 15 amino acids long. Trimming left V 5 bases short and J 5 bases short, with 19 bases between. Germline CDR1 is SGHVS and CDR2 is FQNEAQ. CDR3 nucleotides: TGTGCCAGCAGCGGGCCGTGGGCCAGTCTGCACGAGCAGTACTTC. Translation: CASSGPWASLHEQYF.

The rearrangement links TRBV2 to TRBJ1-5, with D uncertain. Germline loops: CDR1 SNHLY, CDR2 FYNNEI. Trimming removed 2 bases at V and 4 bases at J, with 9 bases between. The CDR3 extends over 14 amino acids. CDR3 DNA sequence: TGTGCCAGCAGTGAATCGGGAAGGAATCAGCCCCAGCATTTT. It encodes CASSESGRNQPQHF.

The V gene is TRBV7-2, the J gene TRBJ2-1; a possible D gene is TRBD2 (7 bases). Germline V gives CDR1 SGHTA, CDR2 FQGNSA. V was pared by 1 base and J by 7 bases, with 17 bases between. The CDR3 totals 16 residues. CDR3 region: CASSLEGGVLGNEQFF. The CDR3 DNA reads TGTGCCAGCAGCTTAGAGGGGGGGGTCCTCGGGAATGAGCAGTTCTTC.

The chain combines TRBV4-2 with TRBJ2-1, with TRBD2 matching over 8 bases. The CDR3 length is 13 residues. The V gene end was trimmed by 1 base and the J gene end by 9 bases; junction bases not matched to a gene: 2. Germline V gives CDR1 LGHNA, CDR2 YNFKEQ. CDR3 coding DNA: TGTGCCAGCAGCCAAGCGGGGGGGGCTGAGCAGTTCTTC. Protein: CASSQAGGAEQFF.